What follows are 5 T cell receptor beta chains derived from one specimen sequenced in a study of blood T cell repertoires in COVID-19. Clones were sequenced by immunoSEQ multiplex PCR, and TCRdb holds only the in-frame ones, with some missing. This sample carries about 100,000 clones, 80% of them seen once, and the ten largest clones take approximately 15%. Sequenced input: peripheral blood. The receptors derive from a human donor in a cohort sampled during active COVID-19.

The V call is TRBV5-1, the J call TRBJ1-6; 7 bases map to TRBD1. The CDR3 runs to 16 residues. The V gene end was trimmed by 4 bases and the J gene end by 0 bases; junction bases not matched to a gene: 4. Germline loops: CDR1 SGHRS, CDR2 YFSETQ. For the CDR3, the DNA is TGCGCCAGCAGCAGGGGGCTGGGCTCCTATAATTCACCCCTCCACTTT. Encoded protein: CASSRGLGSYNSPLHF.

The V and J genes are TRBV7-9 and TRBJ2-3, with D uncertain. Germline CDR1 reads SEHNR; CDR2 reads FQNEAQ (reference sequence). This CDR3 has 18 amino acids. Trimming removed 5 bases from V and 2 bases from J, with 23 bases in between. CDR3 nucleotides: TGTGCCAGCAGCCTGAGACCCCTGAGAGACACCTTCACAGATACGCAGTATTTT. This codes for CASSLRPLRDTFTDTQYF. Together with reference TRBV7-9 and TRBJ2-3, the CDR3 gives the full variable domain: DTGVSQNPRHKITKRGQNVTFRCDPISEHNRLYWYRQTLGQGPEFLTYFQNEAQLEKSRLLSDRFSAERPKGSFSTLEIQRTEQGDSAMYLCASSLRPLRDTFTDTQYFGPGTRLTVL.

The chain recombines TRBV28 with TRBJ2-1; tentative D call: TRBD2 (6 bases). CDR1 is MDHEN and CDR2 is SYDVKM in the germline V gene. The V and J ends lost 7 bases and 8 bases respectively, with 24 bases between them. The CDR3 totals 16 residues. CDR3 sequence reads: CASNPTYGTGKDEQFF. DNA of the CDR3: TGTGCCAGCAATCCGACCTACGGGACTGGCAAAGATGAGCAGTTCTTC.

This clone was seen more than once but under ten times. The J gene is TRBJ1-6, the V gene TRBV3-1 (or the pseudogene TRBV3-2); weak D call: TRBD1 (5 bases). Germline V gene data show CDR1 as LGHDT and CDR2 as YNNKEL (reference sequence). The CDR3 spans 14 residues. V was trimmed by 2 bases and J by 5 bases, leaving 7 bases between them. DNA for the CDR3: TGTGCCAGCAGCCAACGGGGGAATAATTCACCCCTCCACTTT. Encoded protein: CASSQRGNNSPLHF.

V gene TRBV15 combines with J gene TRBJ2-3; D is ambiguous. The germline CDR1 and CDR2 sequences are LNHNV and YYDKDF (reference sequence). CDR3 length equals 12 residues. V was trimmed by 4 bases and J by 8 bases, leaving 10 bases between them. The CDR3 bases are TGTGCCACCAGCAACCCCTATGGTACGCAGTATTTT. Residues: CATSNPYGTQYF.